The T cell receptor (beta chain) under discussion was sequenced for a study of T cell repertoires in cytomegalovirus infection. Concerning this clonotype: Its antigen is as yet unknown.

TCRdb used MiXCR to reprocess the reads, holding one entry per CDR3 protein. This sample yields 400,000 to 600,000 distinct CDR3 sequences, of which approximately 40% are seen a single time; about 39% belongs to the top ten. Regarding the study as a whole: There were HLA-C-restricted CMV-specific TCR beta clonotypes dominating the ex vivo response.

The CDR3 spans 14 residues. The germline V gene has CDR1 MNHEY and CDR2 SVGEGT. V trimming: 7 bases; J trimming: 3 bases; junction bases outside the gene matches: 6. The material was cultured PBMCs, obtained from culture after CMV antigen stimulation. This clonotype originated in a human donor in good health (CMV status not recorded). Some clones in this sample may be carry-over from other donors' samples. The V and J genes are TRBV6-2 or TRBV6-3 and TRBJ2-1; 7 bases map to TRBD2. CDR3 in amino acids: CASIRDYRYNEQFF. For the CDR3, the DNA is TGTGCCAGCATCCGGGACTACCGCTACAATGAGCAGTTCTTC.